The 12 T cell receptor beta chains presented below share a single source sample, sequenced in a study of blood T cells in healthy people across ages. It was with a sample-barcoded 5' primer and a J-beta primer mix that a second PCR of roughly 7 to 12 cycles was run. One entry per CDR3 protein, called by TCRdb with MiXCR from the 5' RACE reads. Here the sample spans some 1.6 million distinct CDR3 sequences, 30% to 40% being singletons. The material sequenced was blood. Source of these receptors: a woman in her thirties in good health.

The V and J genes are TRBV6-1 and TRBJ2-5, with TRBD2 matching over 16 bases. The J call may be wrong; the DNA end is better matched by TRBJ2-7. Per germline, CDR1 MNHNS and CDR2 SASEGT. There are 17 residues in the CDR3. The CDR3 protein is CAVFVGLAGGGTYEQYF. CDR3 nucleotide sequence: TGTGCCGTGTTCGTGGGACTAGCGGGAGGGGGCACCTACGAGCAGTACTTC.

This clonotype has at least ten counts. The chain carries TRBV4-1 and TRBJ1-5; D uncertain. Germline CDR1 and CDR2: MGHRA and YSYEKL. This CDR3 has 15 amino acids. The V end was cut by 0 bases, the J end by 0 bases, with 6 bases between. The CDR3 DNA sequence: TGCGCCAGCAGCCAAGAAGGATATAGCAATCAGCCCCAGCATTTT. This translates into CASSQEGYSNQPQHF.

This clonotype was detected many times. The chain employs TRBV10-3 and TRBJ2-1; D is unclear. CDR3 length equals 11 residues. Germline CDR1 ENHRY, CDR2 SYGVKD. The V end lost 0 bases, the J end lost 9 bases, and 3 bases lay between the germline ends. CDR3 in DNA: TGTGCCATCAGTGAGTCACGTGAGCAGTTCTTC. This codes for CAISESREQFF.

Here the CDR3 reads CASSLVSGRGTGELFF. CDR3 nucleotides: TGTGCCAGCAGCTTAGTGAGTGGGCGCGGTACCGGGGAGCTGTTTTTT. The V and J genes are TRBV7-2 and TRBJ2-2; D unresolved. In germline, CDR1 is SGHTA, CDR2 FQGNSA. There are 16 residues in the CDR3. The V gene lost 1 base and the J gene lost 5 bases, with 14 bases spanning the gap.

CDR3 residues: CASSLTAGFNTQYF. The CDR3 DNA reads TGTGCCAGCAGCTTGACGGCCGGTTTCAATACGCAGTATTTT. V is TRBV7-2 and J is TRBJ2-3; D is unclear. Germline assignment: CDR1 SGHTA and CDR2 FQGNSA. The CDR3 totals 14 residues. V shed 3 bases and J shed 7 bases, with 14 bases lying between them.

This chain joins TRBV28 and TRBJ2-1, with TRBD2 matching 9 bases. The CDR3 consists of 20 residues. Germline V gives CDR1 MDHEN, CDR2 SYDVKM. The J segment lost 3 bases and the V segment lost 5 bases, leaving 20 bases of the junction unmatched. CDR3 amino acids: CASSPPPTSGGGALYNEQFF. The CDR3 region has the DNA TGTGCCAGCAGTCCCCCCCCGACTAGCGGAGGGGGCGCTCTCTACAATGAGCAGTTCTTC.

V and J are TRBV18 and TRBJ1-5, with D tentatively TRBD1 (5 bases). V lost 2 bases and J 2 bases, leaving 13 bases between the germline ends. The CDR3 consists of 16 residues. Germline CDR1 and CDR2: KGHSH and LQKENI. CDR3 sequence reads: CASSPAIQGGNQPQHF. CDR3 nucleotides: TGTGCCAGCTCACCAGCCATCCAAGGGGGCAATCAGCCCCAGCATTTT. Supplemented by reference TRBV18 and TRBJ1-5, the full variable domain reads NAGVMQNPRHLVRRRGQEARLRCSPMKGHSHVYWYRQLPEEGLKFMVYLQKENIIDESGMPKERFSAEFPKEGPSILRIQQVVRGDSAAYFCASSPAIQGGNQPQHFGDGTRLSIL.

This rearrangement joins TRBV9 to TRBJ2-1; possibly TRBD2 for D (6 bases). Germline V gene lookup returns CDR1 SGDLS and CDR2 YYNGEE. The V end was cut by 4 bases, the J end by 10 bases, with 18 bases between. There are 14 residues in the CDR3. In nucleotides, the CDR3 is TGTGCCAGCAGCCTGATGACTAGTTCTGGGGAGCAGTTCTTC. Residues: CASSLMTSSGEQFF.

V gene TRBV7-2 combines with J gene TRBJ2-1; 9 bases agree with TRBD2. The CDR3 is 14 amino acids. Trimming removed 3 bases from V and 8 bases from J; junction bases left unmatched: 5. CDR1 is SGHTA and CDR2 is FQGNSA in the germline V gene. The CDR3 reads CASSFAGGPDEQFF. The CDR3 nucleotides read TGTGCCAGCAGCTTCGCGGGGGGGCCCGATGAGCAGTTCTTC.

This clonotype was seen a handful of times. This sequence joins TRBV20-1 and TRBJ2-1; perhaps D is TRBD1 or TRBD2 (8 bases each). Looked up from germline, CDR1 is DFQATT and CDR2 is SNEGSKA (reference sequence). This CDR3 is 14 amino acids long. V gave up 4 bases and J gave up 7 bases, with 17 bases separating them. The CDR3: CSATGQGGRNEQFF. The CDR3 nucleotides are TGCAGTGCTACAGGACAGGGCGGGAGGAATGAGCAGTTCTTC.

The chain uses TRBV25-1 and TRBJ2-5; 7 bases match TRBD1. The J segment lost 11 bases and the V segment lost 6 bases, leaving 18 bases of the junction unmatched. The CDR3 is 15 residues long. Germline CDR1 reads MGHDK; CDR2 reads SYGVNS. The CDR3 loop is CASRGTGVITYGQYF. As DNA, the CDR3 is TGTGCCAGCAGGGGCACAGGGGTGATTACCTACGGGCAGTACTTC. Drawing the rest from reference TRBV25-1 and TRBJ2-5, the complete variable domain is EADIYQTPRYLVIGTGKKITLECSQTMGHDKMYWYQQDPGMELHLIHYSYGVNSTEKGDLSSESTVSRIRTEHFPLTLESARPSHTSQYLCASRGTGVITYGQYFGPGTRLLVL.

A few counts support this clonotype. The genes are TRBV20-1 and TRBJ2-1; possibly TRBD2 for D (5 bases). The V gene lost 3 bases and the J gene lost 0 bases, with 9 bases spanning the gap. There are 14 residues in the CDR3. The V gene's germline CDR1 is DFQATT and CDR2 SNEGSKA (reference sequence). This chain's CDR3 is CSASRRSSYNEQFF. The CDR3 DNA reads as TGCAGTGCTAGCAGGAGGAGCTCCTACAATGAGCAGTTCTTC.